The 3 T cell receptor beta chains in this list originate from one sample, sequenced in a study of PD-1 blockade in classical Hodgkin lymphoma. The assay was immunoSEQ multiplex PCR, and TCRdb's table has in-frame clones only and misses some. The sample contains under 70,000 clones, 65% to 75% of which appear only once. Relapses following autologous stem cell transplantation were seen in all patients, with brentuximab vedotin exposure varying. Here the sequenced sample was peripheral blood mononuclear cells (PBMCs), taken before the second cycle of nivolumab. These receptor sequences come from a human donor with classical Hodgkin lymphoma.

The genes are TRBV2 and TRBJ1-1; D not certain. V dropped 6 bases and J dropped 0 bases, with 5 bases sitting between them. Germline lookup yields CDR1 SNHLY and CDR2 FYNNEI. The CDR3 length is 12 residues. The DNA for the CDR3 is TGTGCCAGCAGGGCACTGAACACTGAAGCTTTCTTT. Translation: CASRALNTEAFF.

This clone was detected only a few times. The chain couples TRBV19 to TRBJ2-5, with a weak D call TRBD1 (6 bases). Deletions cut 9 bases from V and 9 bases from J, with 23 bases between. CDR3 size: 14 residues. Germline V gene data show CDR1 as LNHDA and CDR2 as SQIVND (reference sequence). This CDR3 is CASRRRQEALAQYF. In DNA form, the CDR3 reads TGTGCCAGCCGAAGAAGACAGGAGGCCCTCGCCCAGTACTTC. The entire variable domain, with the rest obtained from reference TRBV19 and TRBJ2-5, is as follows: DGGITQSPKYLFRKEGQNVTLSCEQNLNHDAMYWYRQDPGQGLRLIYYSQIVNDFQKGDIAEGYSVSREKKESFPLTVTSAQKNPTAFYLCASRRRQEALAQYFGPGTRLLVL.

A few counts support this clone. The rearrangement links TRBV9 to TRBJ2-1, with D perhaps matching TRBD2 (6 bases). V was cut by 3 bases and J by 9 bases, with 16 bases left in between. Germline-derived CDR1 and CDR2 are SGDLS and YYNGEE. The length of the CDR3 is 14 residues. The CDR3 DNA follows: TGTGCCAGCAGCGGCGCGGGACTTGAGGCTGAGCAGTTCTTC. Translation: CASSGAGLEAEQFF.